Listed below are T cell receptor beta chains from one sample, sequenced in a study of T cell repertoires in cytomegalovirus infection. TCRdb processed the reads anew with MiXCR; each CDR3 protein has one entry. In the table there are a few hundred thousand distinct CDR3 sequences, approximately 46% of which are singletons. The antigens for these receptors are not known. This material consisted of cultured PBMCs, taken from culture after CMV antigen stimulation. These receptors originate from a human donor in good health (CMV status not recorded). Some clones in this sample may be carry-over from other donors' samples. The CDR3 runs from the conserved cysteine through the conserved F or W. A D gene is named only where the DNA matches it firmly. Clone sizes are given selectively: once, few, many, or a class where the clone is expanded.

j_call d_call clone_size cdr3_length v_call cdr3_nt cdr3_aa
TRBJ2-7 - once 13 TRBV19 TGTGCCAGTAGTATTAACGGGGAATACGAGCAGTACTTC CASSINGEYEQYF
TRBJ2-3 - - 14 TRBV6-2/TRBV6-3 TGTGCCAGCAGTTACTCGTCCCCTGGAGGTACGCAGTATTTT CASSYSSPGGTQYF
TRBJ2-5 - - 15 TRBV7-9 TGTGCCAGCAGCTTAGCAGGGGGGAGGCCAGAGACCCAGTACTTC CASSLAGGRPETQYF
TRBJ2-4 - - 15 TRBV11-2 TGTGCCAGCAGCCCCCCCCCCCACCCGGGAGACATTCAGTACTTC CASSPPPHPGDIQYF
TRBJ2-4 - - 14 TRBV6-2/TRBV6-3 TGTGCCAGCAGTTACCAACTAGCCAAAAACATTCAGTACTTC CASSYQLAKNIQYF
TRBJ1-5 TRBD1 - 15 TRBV7-8 TGTGCCAGCAGCACGCTGACAGGGAGGAATCAGCCCCAGCATTTT CASSTLTGRNQPQHF
TRBJ2-3 TRBD2 few 15 TRBV12-3/TRBV12-4 TGTGCCAGCAGTCTACTAGCGGGGGTGCCAGATACGCAGTATTTT CASSLLAGVPDTQYF
TRBJ2-2 - - 13 TRBV5-6 TGTGCCAGCAGCTGGGGGGCCACCGGGGAGCTGTTTTTT CASSWGATGELFF
TRBJ2-1 TRBD2 - 18 TRBV20-1 TGCAGTGCTCTTAGTCTGGGTAGCGGGAGAGAAACCTACAATGAGCAGTTCTTC CSALSLGSGRETYNEQFF
TRBJ2-1 - few 15 TRBV5-6 TGTGCCAGCAGCTGGACCAAAATACCGCACAATGAGCAGTTCTTC CASSWTKIPHNEQFF
TRBJ1-2 TRBD1 - 21 TRBV10-3 TGTGCCATCAGTGACCCGAAGTGGCCCCAGACAGGGGTGACGACTAACTATGGCTACACCTTC CAISDPKWPQTGVTTNYGYTF
TRBJ1-1 - once 15 TRBV11-1 TGTGCCAGCAGCTTCGACGGCGGGGGCTTGGCGGAAGCTTTCTTT CASSFDGGGLAEAFF
TRBJ1-1 - - 18 TRBV5-1 TGCGCCAGCAGCTTGGATGGGGTTTTGCAGGTGATGAACACTGAAGCTTTCTTT CASSLDGVLQVMNTEAFF
TRBJ2-1 - - 17 TRBV7-2 TGTGCCAGCAGCCCCCCTTACTCCCGCGGGGCACACAATGAGCAGTTCTTC CASSPPYSRGAHNEQFF
TRBJ2-1 TRBD2 - 16 TRBV4-1 TGCGCCAGCAGCTTCGCGCCGGGACTAGCTACGAATGAGCAGTTCTTC CASSFAPGLATNEQFF
TRBJ2-5 - - 13 TRBV25-1 TGTGCCAGCAGTGTTTATGAGAGAGAGACCCAGTACTTC CASSVYERETQYF
TRBJ2-4 - - 17 TRBV10-3 TGTGCCATCAGTGAGTCTCAGGGGCCTATAGCCAAAAACATTCAGTACTTC CAISESQGPIAKNIQYF
TRBJ2-2 - - 14 TRBV10-3 TGTGCCATCACGCAATTCCCGAACACCGGGGAGCTGTTTTTT CAITQFPNTGELFF
TRBJ1-1 - - 13 TRBV15 TGTGCCACCAGCAGAGCGAGGGACCGGATGGCTTTCTTT CATSRARDRMAFF
TRBJ2-5 TRBD2 - 16 TRBV6-2/TRBV6-3 TGTGCCAGCAGTTACTCGCCTAGCGGGTACCAAGAGACCCAGTACTTC CASSYSPSGYQETQYF
TRBJ2-1 TRBD2 - 14 TRBV6-6 TGTGCCAGCAGTTACACGGCGGGAGGGATTGAGCAGTTCTTC CASSYTAGGIEQFF
TRBJ2-3 TRBD1 - 15 TRBV4-1 TGCGCCAGCAGCCAAGAGGGTAGGGGGCCAGATACGCAGTATTTT CASSQEGRGPDTQYF